Listed below are T cell receptor beta chains from one sample, sequenced in a study of blood T cell repertoires in COVID-19. Profiling relied on immunoSEQ multiplex PCR, and the TCRdb table lists in-frame clones only, not all of them. The table records about 170,000 clones, 83% of them present only once. Sequenced input: peripheral blood. These receptors all come from a woman aged 70 to 79 who had recovered from COVID-19. CDR3s include the opening cysteine and the closing phenylalanine or tryptophan. The order of the fields is J gene, clone size, V gene, D gene, CDR3 DNA, CDR3 protein. D genes are given only for firm matches. Rows may omit the clone size; those that give it use once, few, many or a size class.

J gene: TRBJ2-2; clone size: once; V gene: TRBV4-1; D gene: -; CDR3 DNA: TGCGCCAGCAGCCCCCCCCCAGGGATCACCGGGGAGCTGTTTTTT; CDR3 protein: CASSPPPGITGELFF
J gene: TRBJ2-3; clone size: once; V gene: TRBV5-1; D gene: -; CDR3 DNA: TGCGCCAGCAGTCACGGAGGAGTGGGCGATACGCAGTATTTT; CDR3 protein: CASSHGGVGDTQYF
J gene: TRBJ1-1; clone size: -; V gene: TRBV30; D gene: TRBD1; CDR3 DNA: TGTGCCTGGAGACGGAGGACAGGGCGGAGCACTGAAGCTTTCTTT; CDR3 protein: CAWRRRTGRSTEAFF
J gene: TRBJ1-6; clone size: -; V gene: TRBV5-1; D gene: TRBD1; CDR3 DNA: TGCGCCAGCAGCTTAGTCCCGGGACAGGGTTTGGGGTCACCCCTCCACTTT; CDR3 protein: CASSLVPGQGLGSPLHF
J gene: TRBJ2-3; clone size: -; V gene: TRBV7-2; D gene: -; CDR3 DNA: TGTGCCAGCAGCTCGGGGGGCGCTCAAGATACGCAGTATTTT; CDR3 protein: CASSSGGAQDTQYF
J gene: TRBJ2-2; clone size: few; V gene: TRBV11-3; D gene: -; CDR3 DNA: TGTGCCAGCAGCCCGCGACAGAACACCGGGGAGCTGTTTTTT; CDR3 protein: CASSPRQNTGELFF
J gene: TRBJ1-5; clone size: once; V gene: TRBV18; D gene: -; CDR3 DNA: TGTGCCAGCTCACCGGGGGGAGACCGACGGGGGCAGCCCCAGCATTTT; CDR3 protein: CASSPGGDRRGQPQHF
J gene: TRBJ2-2; clone size: -; V gene: TRBV5-1; D gene: -; CDR3 DNA: TGCGCCAGCAGCTTGGCGGCGAACACCGGGGAGCTGTTTTTT; CDR3 protein: CASSLAANTGELFF
J gene: TRBJ2-3; clone size: -; V gene: TRBV27; D gene: TRBD2; CDR3 DNA: TGTGCCAGCAGTTCCCTGGGGGGAGCGGGACCCTGGGGAGATACGCAGTATTTT; CDR3 protein: CASSSLGGAGPWGDTQYF
J gene: TRBJ1-5; clone size: -; V gene: TRBV6-5; D gene: -; CDR3 DNA: TGTGCCAGCAGCCCCGAGAGAGGGAGGGATCAGCCCCAGCATTTT; CDR3 protein: CASSPERGRDQPQHF
J gene: TRBJ2-1; clone size: -; V gene: TRBV7-9; D gene: TRBD2; CDR3 DNA: TGTGCCAGCCCTGGGCCTAGCGGGAGCTCCTACAATGAGCAGTTCTTC; CDR3 protein: CASPGPSGSSYNEQFF
J gene: TRBJ1-5; clone size: -; V gene: TRBV7-2; D gene: -; CDR3 DNA: TGTGCCAGCAGCGCCACAGGGAGCAATCAGCCCCAGCATTTT; CDR3 protein: CASSATGSNQPQHF
J gene: TRBJ2-5; clone size: few; V gene: TRBV30; D gene: -; CDR3 DNA: TGTGCCTGGGGGGACTCTCGGGAGACCCAGTACTTC; CDR3 protein: CAWGDSRETQYF
J gene: TRBJ2-2; clone size: -; V gene: TRBV19; D gene: -; CDR3 DNA: TGTGCCAGTAGTGCCAGGGTCGGCGGGGAGCTGTTTTTT; CDR3 protein: CASSARVGGELFF
J gene: TRBJ1-2; clone size: -; V gene: TRBV11-2; D gene: -; CDR3 DNA: TGTGCCAGCAGTTCCCGCCCGGGGGGAGTCCTAGGGTATGGCTACACCTTC; CDR3 protein: CASSSRPGGVLGYGYTF
J gene: TRBJ2-1; clone size: -; V gene: TRBV20-1; D gene: -; CDR3 DNA: TGCAGTGCTAGGCGAGGAGAGGAGCAGTTCTTC; CDR3 protein: CSARRGEEQFF
J gene: TRBJ1-4; clone size: -; V gene: TRBV18; D gene: TRBD1; CDR3 DNA: TGTGCCAGCTCACCTGGGACAGACAAGAGAAGGGAAAAACTGTTTTTT; CDR3 protein: CASSPGTDKRREKLFF
J gene: TRBJ1-4; clone size: -; V gene: TRBV5-1; D gene: -; CDR3 DNA: TGCGCCAGCAGCTTGGTTGGGGGGAGTGGTGAAAAACTGTTTTTT; CDR3 protein: CASSLVGGSGEKLFF
J gene: TRBJ2-1; clone size: -; V gene: TRBV11-3; D gene: TRBD2; CDR3 DNA: TGTGCCAGCAGCTTGGGGACTAGCGGACTCTCCTACAATGAGCAGTTCTTC; CDR3 protein: CASSLGTSGLSYNEQFF
J gene: TRBJ1-2; clone size: -; V gene: TRBV28; D gene: -; CDR3 DNA: TGTGCCAGCAGTCCAACGGTCACGGCTAACTATGGCTACACCTTC; CDR3 protein: CASSPTVTANYGYTF
J gene: TRBJ1-1; clone size: -; V gene: TRBV19; D gene: -; CDR3 DNA: TGTGCCAGTAGGCGTATGAACACTGAAGCTTTCTTT; CDR3 protein: CASRRMNTEAFF
J gene: TRBJ1-2; clone size: once; V gene: TRBV7-2; D gene: -; CDR3 DNA: TGTGCCAGCAGCTCCACCCCCGCGGCAGCCTACACCTTC; CDR3 protein: CASSSTPAAAYTF
J gene: TRBJ2-4; clone size: -; V gene: TRBV27; D gene: -; CDR3 DNA: TGTGCCAGCAGGGACATAGCCAAAAACATTCAGTACTTC; CDR3 protein: CASRDIAKNIQYF
J gene: TRBJ2-5; clone size: -; V gene: TRBV5-6; D gene: -; CDR3 DNA: TGTGCCAGCAGCTTTGGCAGCCAAGAGACCCAGTACTTC; CDR3 protein: CASSFGSQETQYF
J gene: TRBJ2-4; clone size: few; V gene: TRBV3-1/TRBV3-2; D gene: -; CDR3 DNA: TGTGCCAGCAGCCCCTCCCGCGCGGGCATTCAGTACTTC; CDR3 protein: CASSPSRAGIQYF
J gene: TRBJ2-1; clone size: few; V gene: TRBV28; D gene: TRBD1; CDR3 DNA: TGTGCCAGCAGTTTTCAGGGGGTGGACAAGCAGTTCTTC; CDR3 protein: CASSFQGVDKQFF
J gene: TRBJ1-1; clone size: -; V gene: TRBV11-2; D gene: -; CDR3 DNA: TGTGCCAGCAGCTTAGCAAACCCCGGGACTGAAGCTTTCTTT; CDR3 protein: CASSLANPGTEAFF
J gene: TRBJ1-1; clone size: -; V gene: TRBV4-2; D gene: TRBD1; CDR3 DNA: TGTGCCAGCAGCCCCGGACAGGGGGACAACACTGAAGCTTTCTTT; CDR3 protein: CASSPGQGDNTEAFF
J gene: TRBJ2-5; clone size: -; V gene: TRBV6-2/TRBV6-3; D gene: -; CDR3 DNA: TGTGCCAGCAGTTACTCGTCCCAGGCGGAGACCCAGTACTTC; CDR3 protein: CASSYSSQAETQYF
J gene: TRBJ2-2; clone size: -; V gene: TRBV19; D gene: -; CDR3 DNA: TGTGCCAGTAGTAGAACCTACCGATCCACCGGGGAGCTGTTTTTT; CDR3 protein: CASSRTYRSTGELFF
J gene: TRBJ2-1; clone size: few; V gene: TRBV12-3/TRBV12-4; D gene: -; CDR3 DNA: TGTGCCAGCACTCCTAGCCCCTACAATGAGCAGTTCTTC; CDR3 protein: CASTPSPYNEQFF
J gene: TRBJ2-3; clone size: -; V gene: TRBV7-2; D gene: -; CDR3 DNA: TGTGCCAGCAGCCCGAACGGAGGGCCGGCAGATACGCAGTATTTT; CDR3 protein: CASSPNGGPADTQYF
J gene: TRBJ1-1; clone size: -; V gene: TRBV7-9; D gene: TRBD1; CDR3 DNA: TGTGCCAGCAGGCACCGGGACAGGGGAGATGAAGCTTTCTTT; CDR3 protein: CASRHRDRGDEAFF
J gene: TRBJ1-2; clone size: -; V gene: TRBV7-3; D gene: -; CDR3 DNA: TGTGCCAGCAGCCAAGGGCAGGGGCGCGGCTATGGCTACACCTTC; CDR3 protein: CASSQGQGRGYGYTF
J gene: TRBJ2-2; clone size: -; V gene: TRBV11-3; D gene: -; CDR3 DNA: TGTGCCAGCAGCCGGCACAGGGCGAACACCGGGGAGCTGTTTTTT; CDR3 protein: CASSRHRANTGELFF
J gene: TRBJ2-1; clone size: -; V gene: TRBV11-3; D gene: -; CDR3 DNA: TGTGCCAGCAGCTTACTTTCTGGGGCATCCTACAATGAGCAGTTCTTC; CDR3 protein: CASSLLSGASYNEQFF
J gene: TRBJ1-1; clone size: once; V gene: TRBV29-1; D gene: -; CDR3 DNA: TGCAGCGTTAGAATCGAGGTGACTGAAGCTTTCTTT; CDR3 protein: CSVRIEVTEAFF
J gene: TRBJ2-3; clone size: -; V gene: TRBV29-1; D gene: -; CDR3 DNA: TGCAGCGTCGGTCCTCGGGAAGATACGCAGTATTTT; CDR3 protein: CSVGPREDTQYF
J gene: TRBJ2-2; clone size: -; V gene: TRBV5-6; D gene: -; CDR3 DNA: TGTGCCAGCAGCTTGGGATTTCACCTAAACACCGGGGAGCTGTTTTTT; CDR3 protein: CASSLGFHLNTGELFF
J gene: TRBJ1-1; clone size: -; V gene: TRBV9; D gene: -; CDR3 DNA: TGTGCCAGCAGCGTAGACCGGTCGGCTTCGGCGGGGGCTTTCTTT; CDR3 protein: CASSVDRSASAGAFF
J gene: TRBJ2-5; clone size: -; V gene: TRBV7-2; D gene: -; CDR3 DNA: TGTGCCAGCAGCTTAGGAGAGTACCAAGAGACCCAGTACTTC; CDR3 protein: CASSLGEYQETQYF
J gene: TRBJ2-7; clone size: -; V gene: TRBV27; D gene: -; CDR3 DNA: TGTGCCAGCAGTTTTCAGGGATGGGTCTACGAGCAGTACTTC; CDR3 protein: CASSFQGWVYEQYF
J gene: TRBJ2-3; clone size: -; V gene: TRBV5-4; D gene: -; CDR3 DNA: TGTGCCAGCAGCCCTGGGGAGAGAGATACGCAGTATTTT; CDR3 protein: CASSPGERDTQYF
J gene: TRBJ1-1; clone size: many; V gene: TRBV12-3/TRBV12-4; D gene: -; CDR3 DNA: TGTGCCAGCAGTAAATACAGGGAGGCTTTCTTT; CDR3 protein: CASSKYREAFF
J gene: TRBJ1-5; clone size: -; V gene: TRBV6-1; D gene: TRBD1; CDR3 DNA: TGTGCCAGCAGTGAAGGGTCAGGACAGGGGAATCAGCCCCAGCATTTT; CDR3 protein: CASSEGSGQGNQPQHF
J gene: TRBJ1-2; clone size: -; V gene: TRBV7-3; D gene: TRBD1; CDR3 DNA: TGTGCCAGCAGCCCAGGGGGGATTACTGGCTACACCTTC; CDR3 protein: CASSPGGITGYTF
J gene: TRBJ1-6; clone size: -; V gene: TRBV6-5; D gene: -; CDR3 DNA: TGTGCCAGCGGCGGGGTAAGAAGGGATTCACCCCTCCACTTT; CDR3 protein: CASGGVRRDSPLHF
J gene: TRBJ2-7; clone size: -; V gene: TRBV9; D gene: TRBD2; CDR3 DNA: TGTGCCAGCAGCCCCCGGGACTATTCGGTGCAGTACTTC; CDR3 protein: CASSPRDYSVQYF
J gene: TRBJ1-2; clone size: -; V gene: TRBV27; D gene: TRBD1; CDR3 DNA: TGTGCCAGCGGGGACAGGGTTTTTGGCTACACCTTC; CDR3 protein: CASGDRVFGYTF